This passage covers 16 T cell receptor beta chains from one sample sequenced in a study of shared clonotypes between healthy human individuals. Measured with immunoSEQ multiplex PCR; TCRdb has only the in-frame clones, and not every one. The sample lists approximately 1.5 million clones, 95% to 99% occurring once. The material sequenced was naive CD4+ T cells sorted from blood. The subset here: CD45RA+ positively selected. These receptors all stem from a man aged 30 to 39 in good health.

This clone was picked up one time. The J gene is TRBJ2-7, the V gene TRBV6-5, with a tentative D call TRBD1 (5 bases). V dropped 6 bases and J dropped 3 bases, with 12 bases sitting between them. The CDR3 length is 13 residues. CDR1 and CDR2 from the germline V gene are MNHEY and SVGAGI. The chain's CDR3 is CASRRAGFYEQYF. CDR3 bases: TGTGCCAGCAGACGTGCAGGGTTCTACGAGCAGTACTTC.

The J gene is TRBJ2-2, the V gene TRBV4-2; TRBD2 aligns across 9 bases. This CDR3 spans 16 amino acids. The V gene's germline CDR1 is LGHNA and CDR2 YNFKEQ. Trimming took 1 base from V and 3 from J; bases not matched to a gene: 3. The CDR3 DNA follows: TGTGCCAGCAGCCAAGGACTAGCGGAATACACCGGGGAGCTGTTTTTT. Residues: CASSQGLAEYTGELFF.

This clone was observed once. Other DNA sequences in the sample encode the same CDR3. The chain employs TRBV5-1 and TRBJ2-1; tentative D call: TRBD1 (5 bases). The CDR3 extends over 15 amino acids. Germline V gives CDR1 SGHRS, CDR2 YFSETQ. V was shortened by 0 bases and J by 1 base, with 8 bases between the two germline ends. The CDR3 DNA is TGCGCCAGCAGCTTGGGACAGCTTTCCTACAATGAGCAGTTCTTC. Its translation is CASSLGQLSYNEQFF.

In DNA form, the CDR3 reads TGTGCCAGCACCAAGGAAGGGGGAAACTACAATGAGCAGTTCTTC. It encodes CASTKEGGNYNEQFF. This chain joins TRBV9 and TRBJ2-1, with D maybe TRBD1 (6 bases). CDR1 is SGDLS and CDR2 is YYNGEE in the germline V gene. Trimming removed 6 bases from V and 3 bases from J, with 16 bases in between. The CDR3 runs to 15 residues.

This sequence joins TRBV6-1 and TRBJ1-5; 7 positions match TRBD1. After removal of 4 bases from V and 0 bases from J, the junction contained 6 bases not matched to a gene. The CDR3 length is 16 residues. CDR1 MNHNS and CDR2 SASEGT come from the germline V gene. This CDR3 reads CASSGRDRDSNQPQHF. In nucleotides, the CDR3 is TGTGCCAGCAGTGGCCGGGACAGAGATAGCAATCAGCCCCAGCATTTT.

This clone was recorded once. The V gene is TRBV28, the J gene TRBJ1-2; D not resolved. Germline lookup yields CDR1 MDHEN and CDR2 SYDVKM. The CDR3 is 16 residues long. Trimming stripped 1 base from V and 0 bases from J, with 12 bases between. The CDR3: CASSLSTVVANYGYTF. The CDR3 coding sequence is TGTGCCAGCAGTTTATCCACAGTGGTAGCTAACTATGGCTACACCTTC.

V is TRBV9 and J is TRBJ2-1, with 10 bases matching TRBD2. The CDR3 contains 16 residues. Per germline, CDR1 SGDLS and CDR2 YYNGEE. Germline trimming cut 4 bases from V and 7 bases from J; bases unmatched to any gene: 11. The CDR3 region is CASSSRLAGVMNEQFF. The CDR3 bases are TGTGCCAGCAGCTCCCGGCTAGCGGGAGTTATGAATGAGCAGTTCTTC.

This chain joins TRBV7-9 and TRBJ1-5, with D uncertain. Germline loops: CDR1 SEHNR, CDR2 FQNEAQ (reference sequence). V dropped 3 bases and J dropped 1 base, with 10 bases sitting between them. CDR3 size: 15 residues. This CDR3 is CASSFSGLSNQPQHF. The CDR3 nucleotides are TGTGCCAGCAGCTTCTCGGGTTTAAGCAATCAGCCCCAGCATTTT.

The rearrangement joins TRBV30 to TRBJ2-7; TRBD1 or TRBD2 may be the D gene (5 bases each). The V gene's germline CDR1 is GTSNPN and CDR2 SVGIG (reference sequence). V was pared by 5 bases and J by 2 bases, with 13 bases between. The CDR3 covers 13 residues. CDR3 sequence (DNA): TGTGCCTGGTGTCCGGGGCCTACCTACGAGCAGTACTTC. This gives the protein CAWCPGPTYEQYF. The variable domain in full, with the rest retrieved from reference TRBV30 and TRBJ2-7, is SQTIHQWPATLVQPVGSPLSLECTVEGTSNPNLYWYRQAAGRGLQLLFYSVGIGQISSEVPQNLSASRPQDRQFILSSKKLLLSDSGFYLCAWCPGPTYEQYFGPGTRLTVT.

The chain employs TRBV9 and TRBJ1-1; D is unresolved. V gave up 4 bases and J gave up 2 bases, with 9 bases separating them. This CDR3 has 13 residues. Per the germline V gene, CDR1 is SGDLS and CDR2 is YYNGEE. In nucleotides, the CDR3 is TGTGCCAGCAGCCTCGACATCAACACTGAAGCTTTCTTT. Translation gives CASSLDINTEAFF.

This rearrangement joins TRBV5-4 to TRBJ2-3; TRBD2 aligns across 10 bases. The CDR3 totals 18 residues. V was pared by 9 bases and J by 1 base, with 17 bases of the junction left unmatched. Germline-derived CDR1 and CDR2 are SGHNT and YYREEE (reference sequence). The CDR3 region has the DNA TGTGCCACAAGGGGGGTAGCGGGAGGCATGGGTGGCACAGATACGCAGTATTTT. It encodes CATRGVAGGMGGTDTQYF.

This clone was picked up one time. The V call is TRBV19, the J call TRBJ2-3, with 9 nucleotides matching TRBD2. The CDR3 is 16 amino acids. Germline loops: CDR1 LNHDA, CDR2 SQIVND (reference sequence). V shed 5 bases and J 4 bases; nucleotides not matched to a gene: 10. As DNA, the CDR3 is TGTGCCAGTAGTGTTCGACTAGCGGAGGGCTCAGATACGCAGTATTTT. This translates into CASSVRLAEGSDTQYF.

The chain links TRBV18 to TRBJ1-1; D might be TRBD1 (6 bases). The ends were cut back, 3 bases at V and 4 bases at J, with 21 bases in the middle. CDR3 size: 17 residues. The germline CDR1 and CDR2 sequences are KGHSH and LQKENI. CDR3 region: CASSPPSGAPQGTEAFF. CDR3 in DNA: TGTGCCAGCTCACCCCCATCAGGGGCGCCTCAAGGCACTGAAGCTTTCTTT.

The rearrangement uses TRBV29-1 and TRBJ1-3; D gene uncertain. The V and J ends lost 6 bases and 3 bases respectively, with 12 bases between them. Germline-derived CDR1 and CDR2 are SQVTM and ANQGSEA. CDR3 length: 13 amino acids. The CDR3, as DNA: TGCAGCGTAGAAAAAGGAAATGGAAACACCATATATTTT. Amino acids: CSVEKGNGNTIYF.

The CDR3 DNA reads as TGTGCCAGCTCTCCAACCGGGAATAACTATGGCTACACCTTC. This codes for CASSPTGNNYGYTF. The rearrangement joins TRBV9 to TRBJ1-2, with unresolved D. CDR1 is SGDLS, CDR2 YYNGEE, per germline. V was clipped by 7 bases and J by 1 base, with 14 bases between them. The CDR3 has 14 amino acids.

Worth noting for this clone: Because the CDR3's place on the DNA is in doubt, the DNA is left out and the CDR3 is given as listed by TCRdb. The chain couples TRBV5-4 to TRBJ1-5. The V gene's germline CDR1 is SGHNT and CDR2 YYREEE (reference sequence). 13 amino acids form the CDR3, both terminal residues included. The CDR3 loop reads CASSFGPGQPQHF.